The present entry profiles one TCR beta chain with its context. This entry belongs to a study of cytomegalovirus exposure and HLA in healthy donors. The CDR3 has 13 amino acids. Trimming removed 4 bases at V and 6 bases at J, with 10 bases between. The germline V gene encodes CDR1 SGHRS and CDR2 YFSETQ. Primers for the PCR totalled 60 Vbeta and 13 Jbeta. Generated by immunoSEQ multiplex PCR, the TCRdb table keeps only in-frame clones and is missing some. The sample has about 110,000 clones, roughly four fifths seen once. This chain connects TRBV5-1 to TRBJ2-2; tentative D call: TRBD1 (6 bases). The sequence was obtained from a woman aged 45-60 years in good health and CMV-seropositive. Specimen: PBMCs. CDR3 DNA: TGCGCCAGCAGCGAACAGGGCCCCGGGGAGCTGTTTTTT. Amino acid sequence: CASSEQGPGELFF. The full variable domain, its missing parts supplied by reference TRBV5-1 and TRBJ2-2, is KAGVTQTPRYLIKTRGQQVTLSCSPISGHRSVSWYQQTPGQGLQFLFEYFSETQRNKGNFPGRFSGRQFSNSRSEMNVSTLELGDSALYLCASSEQGPGELFFGEGSRLTVL.